This TCR beta chain is from a study of OX40 agonist ivuxolimab in advanced cancers. Background for the entire study: Ivuxolimab was a fully human IgG2 agonistic monoclonal antibody targeting the costimulatory receptor OX40 (CD134). Intravenous ivuxolimab was administered to patients every 2 weeks at six dose levels: 0.01, 0.1, 0.3, 1.5, 3 and 10 mg/kg. The paper covers the monotherapy dose-escalation part of the phase I ivuxolimab trial, which included N of about 50 patients. Peripheral TCRbeta sequencing aimed to test whether ivuxolimab altered TCR sequence diversity and caused clonal T-cell expansion. Partial responses occurred in three dose-escalation patients: two with cutaneous melanoma and one with hepatocellular carcinoma. In the dose-escalation cohort, 70% to 90% of patients were male, and the mean age was 60 years with a range of roughly 20 to 80. Of the approximately 50 dose-escalation patients, hepatocellular carcinoma was present in roughly 19, melanoma in around 15, renal cell carcinoma in 9 and head and neck cancer in 9. Prior anti-PD-1, anti-PD-L1 or anti-CTLA-4 therapy was permitted, and 40% of dose-escalation patients had received checkpoint inhibitors.

Overall study results and their limits: After ivuxolimab, expanded clones were on average more numerous among CD8+ T cells than among CD4+ T cells. Partial responders in the 0.1-3.0 mg/kg groups had among the lowest normalized peripheral clonal expansion, especially among CD8+ T cells. At doses from 0.1 to 3.0 mg/kg, clonal expansion was seen in both CD4+ and CD8+ blood T cells between baseline and week 6. Low levels of normalized T-cell clonal expansion were also seen in some patients who did not respond. Antigen specificity was not determined for the clonally expanded peripheral T cells.

To sequence the TCRbeta CDR3 region, genomic DNA was isolated from the sorted cells. The immunoSEQ Assay was used to sequence the TCRbeta CDR3 regions. Not all clones reach the TCRdb copy of this immuneACCESS table, which keeps in-frame sequences only. Checked studies attribute under half of the gap to unresolved V genes and leave the rest unexplained. The sample table holds almost 85,000 clones, of which 94% were seen once. 11% of the sample rests with the top ten. Patients with a history of autoimmune disease or receiving systemic immunosuppression were excluded from the trial. Peripheral blood for TCR sequencing was collected from all dose cohorts at baseline, on cycle 4 day 1, and on cycle 7 day 1. Samples were obtained from an open-label, multicenter, first-in-human phase I dose-escalation trial of ivuxolimab. Adults with locally advanced or metastatic head and neck squamous cell, hepatocellular, melanoma or renal cell carcinoma were enrolled in the trial. CD4+ and CD8+ T cells were sorted separately from peripheral blood before TCR sequencing.

Cut back by 4 bases and 0 bases, the V and J ends lie 19 bases apart. As encoded in the germline V gene, CDR1 is LGHNA while CDR2 is YSLEER. Reading from cysteine to phenylalanine, the CDR3 counts 18 amino acids. The DNA shown is the 54-base CDR3, in frame from base 1. For this clone: Its antigen is not yet known. No much larger clone is present one base from it, and per-base qualities are unavailable.

The source material was CD4+ or CD8+ T cells sorted from blood, sampled in a trial of the OX40 agonist ivuxolimab. Recombination connected TRBV4-3 to TRBJ2-1, with no confident D gene call. The TCR originated in an adult with an advanced solid tumor such as melanoma, head and neck, liver or kidney cancer. The CDR3 in this case is CASSPGLSRVSSYNEQFF. The sequenced DNA: TGCGCCAGCAGCCCCGGGTTGAGTAGGGTCAGCTCCTACAATGAGCAGTTCTTC.